One sample yielded the 13 T cell receptor beta chains listed below, sequenced in a study of blood T cell repertoires in COVID-19. The data were produced by immunoSEQ multiplex PCR, yet TCRdb's version contains in-frame clones alone and is incomplete. The top ten hold 3% of the sample, which has some 140,000 clones, about 80% seen once. The specimen was peripheral blood. The receptors were sampled from a woman at least 80 years old with acute or convalescent COVID-19.

The V and J genes are TRBV7-2 and TRBJ1-1; 8 bases agree with TRBD1. Germline-derived CDR1 and CDR2 are SGHTA and FQGNSA. The CDR3 spans 14 residues. Trimming at V came to 3 bases and at J to 4 bases, leaving 4 bases not matched to a gene. This CDR3 is CASSLAGGPTEAFF. The CDR3, as DNA: TGTGCCAGCAGCTTGGCAGGGGGCCCCACTGAAGCTTTCTTT.

The rearrangement uses TRBV12-3 or TRBV12-4 and TRBJ1-6; D gene unclear. This CDR3 comprises 13 residues. V shed 4 bases and J shed 7 bases, with 8 bases lying between them. The CDR3: CASSSGGNSPLHF. CDR3 coding DNA: TGTGCCAGCAGTTCTGGCGGGAATTCACCCCTCCACTTT.

This clone was seen once. This chain uses TRBV6-6 with TRBJ1-2, with 8 nucleotides matching TRBD1. J gave up 6 bases and V 2 bases, and 11 bases lay outside the gene matches. CDR1 and CDR2 from the germline V gene are MNHNY and SVGAGI (reference sequence). This CDR3 is 16 amino acids long. CDR3 sequence reads: CASSYGQGNPGNGYTF. DNA for the CDR3: TGTGCCAGCAGTTACGGACAGGGAAATCCTGGGAATGGCTACACCTTC.

The chain links TRBV6-2 or TRBV6-3 to TRBJ1-1, with D perhaps TRBD1 (5 bases). The CDR3 spans 14 residues. Germline CDR1 MNHEY, CDR2 SVGEGT. The V and J ends lost 1 base and 5 bases respectively, with 11 bases between them. The CDR3 loop reads CASSYWGTWTEAFF. Written as DNA, the CDR3 is TGTGCCAGCAGTTACTGGGGCACGTGGACTGAAGCTTTCTTT.

The chain recombines TRBV7-2 with TRBJ2-7, with 8 bases identical to TRBD2. V gave up 7 bases and J gave up 4 bases; unmatched junction bases: 12. Germline lookup yields CDR1 SGHTA and CDR2 FQGNSA. This CDR3 contains 15 residues. The DNA of the CDR3 is TGTGCCAGCACCCCCCCGGGGGGGCGACGGTACGAGCAGTACTTC. Its protein is CASTPPGGRRYEQYF.

This clone turned up a few times. The J gene is TRBJ1-1, the V gene TRBV11-3; D may be TRBD1 (5 bases). Germline V gene sequence: CDR1 SGHNT, CDR2 YENEEA. This CDR3 is 13 amino acids long. V was pared by 5 bases and J by 4 bases, with 11 bases between. The CDR3 nucleotides are TGTGCCAGCAGCCCAGGGCGAGCCACTGAAGCTTTCTTT. Translation gives CASSPGRATEAFF.

This chain uses TRBV21-1 with TRBJ1-2. TRBV21-1 constitutes a pseudogene. The CDR3 length is 15 residues. CDR3 residues: CASSPREEPHYGYTF. In DNA, the CDR3 is TGTGCCAGCAGCCCGAGGGAGGAACCTCACTATGGCTACACCTTC.

In this sample, this clone turned up once. V and J are TRBV7-8 and TRBJ1-6, with TRBD1 matching over 7 bases. V shed 6 bases and J 8 bases; nucleotides not matched to a gene: 7. The CDR3 covers 14 residues. CDR1 is SGHVS and CDR2 is FQNEAQ in the germline V gene. CDR3 DNA: TGTGCCAGCAGACAGGGGAATGCCGATTCACCCCTCCACTTT. Protein product: CASRQGNADSPLHF.

V usage is TRBV6-2 or TRBV6-3 and J usage is TRBJ1-5; D is possibly TRBD1 (6 bases). The germline V and J ends were trimmed by 0 bases and 2 bases, with 11 bases remaining between them. Germline V gene sequence: CDR1 MNHEY, CDR2 SVGEGT. CDR3 length equals 16 residues. The CDR3 loop reads CASSYSGQRRNQPQHF. CDR3 coding DNA: TGTGCCAGCAGTTACTCAGGACAGCGACGCAATCAGCCCCAGCATTTT.

About this clone itself: Other DNA sequences from this sample encode an identical CDR3 as well. The chain joins TRBV3-1 (or the pseudogene TRBV3-2) to TRBJ1-5; no firm D call. Germline V gives CDR1 LGHDT, CDR2 YNNKEL (reference sequence). Trimming shortened V by 1 base and J by 5 bases, and 6 bases separated the two germline ends. CDR3 length equals 13 residues. CDR3 loop: CASSQARDQPQHF. In DNA, the CDR3 is TGTGCCAGCAGCCAAGCTCGGGATCAGCCCCAGCATTTT.

This chain joins TRBV2 and TRBJ1-6; 7 nucleotides agree with TRBD1. The junction had 12 bases not matched to a gene; V was cut back by 4 bases and J by 9 bases. The V gene's germline CDR1 is SNHLY and CDR2 FYNNEI. This CDR3 is built from 16 residues. The CDR3 DNA is TGTGCCAGCAGTGCACAGGGGATGGTCGGAATTTCACCCCTCCACTTT. It is translated as CASSAQGMVGISPLHF.

The V call is TRBV18, the J call TRBJ1-1; D may be TRBD1 (6 bases). The length of the CDR3 is 15 residues. The germline V gene encodes CDR1 KGHSH and CDR2 LQKENI. Trimming removed 6 bases from V and 0 bases from J, with 14 bases in between. The CDR3 bases are TGTGCCAGCTCCCGTCCCACAGGGTTGAACACTGAAGCTTTCTTT. This codes for CASSRPTGLNTEAFF. The whole variable domain, filled in from reference TRBV18 and TRBJ1-1, reads NAGVMQNPRHLVRRRGQEARLRCSPMKGHSHVYWYRQLPEEGLKFMVYLQKENIIDESGMPKERFSAEFPKEGPSILRIQQVVRGDSAAYFCASSRPTGLNTEAFFGQGTRLTVV.

The chain has TRBV3-1 (or the pseudogene TRBV3-2) and TRBJ2-5; TRBD2 agrees at 9 bases. The V and J ends lost 3 bases and 3 bases, in that order; junction bases with no gene match: 2. This CDR3 has 14 residues. Per the germline V gene, CDR1 is LGHDT and CDR2 is YNNKEL (reference sequence). The CDR3: CASSHVAGEETQYF. CDR3 coding DNA: TGTGCCAGCAGCCACGTAGCGGGGGAAGAGACCCAGTACTTC.